These T cell receptor beta chains were read from a single sample in a study of CD8 T cells in ankylosing spondylitis. In TCRdb, the 5' RACE reads were re-called with MiXCR into one record per CDR3 protein. The sample holds 270,000 or so distinct CDR3 sequences, about a sixth seen once. Sequences were obtained from blood, either unsorted or a sorted T cell fraction (not recorded which). The receptor set was obtained from a male donor with ankylosing spondylitis or in good health (not recorded which). The CDR3 runs from the conserved cysteine through the conserved F or W. A D gene is named only where the DNA matches it firmly. A row's size may be missing; if present it is once, few, many or a size class.

TRBV4-1	TRBD1	few	TRBJ2-3	CASSHPGQGTDTQYF	TGCGCCAGCAGCCACCCAGGACAGGGCACAGATACGCAGTATTTT
TRBV12-3/TRBV12-4	-	few	TRBJ2-1	CASSSAGDEQFF	TGTGCCAGCAGTTCAGCAGGGGATGAGCAGTTCTTC
TRBV12-5	TRBD1	few	TRBJ2-3	CASGRYRGQLPTDTQYF	TGTGCTAGTGGTCGATACAGGGGCCAGCTACCCACAGATACGCAGTATTTT
TRBV29-1	TRBD2	few	TRBJ2-7	CSVPAGGPHEQYF	TGCAGCGTGCCAGCGGGAGGGCCTCACGAGCAGTACTTC
TRBV4-1	TRBD1	many	TRBJ2-2	CASSLGQGNTGELFF	TGCGCCAGCAGCCTTGGACAGGGAAACACCGGGGAGCTGTTTTTT
TRBV2	TRBD1	few	TRBJ2-5	CAIRTGQETQYF	TGTGCCATCAGGACAGGACAAGAGACCCAGTACTTC
TRBV10-3	-	-	TRBJ2-7	CAISEGSDGNYEQYF	TGTGCCATCAGTGAGGGGTCGGACGGAAACTACGAGCAGTACTTC
TRBV9	TRBD1	many	TRBJ2-5	CASSSRTGEETQYF	TGTGCCAGCAGCTCACGGACAGGGGAAGAGACCCAGTACTTC
TRBV5-5	TRBD1	once	TRBJ1-1	CASSFPRGQAYTEAFF	TGTGCCAGCAGCTTTCCCCGGGGACAGGCGTACACTGAAGCTTTCTTT
TRBV21-1	-	-	TRBJ2-7	CASPSYYEQYF	TGTGCCAGTCCTAGCTACTACGAGCAGTACTTC
TRBV27	-	-	TRBJ2-7	CASSSIYSTTYEQYF	TGTGCCAGCAGTTCGATATACTCTACTACCTACGAGCAGTACTTC
TRBV7-4	TRBD1	-	TRBJ2-7	CASTTPTYRGGRSYEQYF	TGTGCCAGCACCACGCCCACGTACAGGGGCGGCAGATCCTACGAGCAGTACTTC
TRBV7-9	-	-	TRBJ2-1	CASSFASGRGDNEQFF	TGTGCCAGCAGTTTCGCGTCGGGCAGGGGCGACAATGAGCAGTTCTTC
TRBV11-1	TRBD2	many	TRBJ2-1	CASSLLRRLAGPSYNEQFF	TGTGCCAGCAGCTTACTCCGCCGACTAGCGGGACCCTCCTACAATGAGCAGTTCTTC
TRBV5-1	TRBD1	-	TRBJ2-3	CASSLDRATSTDTQYF	TGCGCCAGCAGCCTAGACAGGGCGACTAGCACAGATACGCAGTATTTT
TRBV6-1	-	-	TRBJ1-1	CASFMNTEAFF	TGTGCCAGCTTTATGAACACTGAAGCTTTCTTT
TRBV20-1	-	few	TRBJ2-7	CSARRRDEQYF	TGCAGTGCTAGAAGACGCGACGAGCAGTACTTC
TRBV8-2	-	-	TRBJ1-5	CGVLGEHF	TGTGGGGTCTTGGGGGAGCATTTT
TRBV12-3/TRBV12-4	TRBD2	few	TRBJ2-4	CASSGLAGVKAKNIQYF	TGTGCCAGCAGCGGACTAGCGGGAGTGAAAGCCAAAAACATTCAGTACTTC
TRBV6-1	-	-	TRBJ2-5	CASRPGGSGETQYF	TGTGCCAGCAGGCCCGGAGGGTCCGGGGAGACCCAGTACTTC
TRBV5-1	TRBD2	few	TRBJ2-1	CASSLVASGSIEQFF	TGCGCCAGCAGCTTGGTTGCTAGCGGGAGTATTGAGCAGTTCTTC
TRBV4-2	-	-	TRBJ2-1	CASSQEPRGGDYYNEQFF	TGTGCCAGCAGCCAAGAACCAAGGGGGGGGGACTACTACAATGAGCAGTTCTTC
TRBV20-1	TRBD2	few	TRBJ2-1	CSAHKAGGIYNEQFF	TGCAGTGCCCACAAAGCGGGAGGGATCTACAATGAGCAGTTCTTC
TRBV29-1	TRBD2	once	TRBJ2-7	CSVATSETPYEQYF	TGCAGCGTTGCGACTAGCGAGACGCCCTACGAGCAGTACTTC
TRBV4-3	-	few	TRBJ2-4	CASSQGARLEGNIQYF	TGCGCCAGCAGCCAAGGGGCGAGGCTAGAGGGAAACATTCAGTACTTC